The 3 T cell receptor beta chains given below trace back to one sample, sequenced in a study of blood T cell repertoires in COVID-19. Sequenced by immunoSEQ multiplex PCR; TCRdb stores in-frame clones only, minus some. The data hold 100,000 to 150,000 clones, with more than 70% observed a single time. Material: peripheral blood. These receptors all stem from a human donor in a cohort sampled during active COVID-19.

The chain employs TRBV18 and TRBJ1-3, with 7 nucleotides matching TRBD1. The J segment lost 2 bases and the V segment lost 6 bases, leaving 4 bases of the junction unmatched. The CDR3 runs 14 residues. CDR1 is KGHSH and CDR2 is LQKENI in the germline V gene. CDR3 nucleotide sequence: TGTGCCAGCTCCCCGACAGGGACTGGAAACACCATATATTTT. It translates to CASSPTGTGNTIYF.

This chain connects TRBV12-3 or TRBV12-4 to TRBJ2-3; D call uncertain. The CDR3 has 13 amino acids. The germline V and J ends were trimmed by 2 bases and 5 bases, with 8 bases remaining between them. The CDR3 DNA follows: TGTGCCAGCAGTTTATCGAGCCTAGATACGCAGTATTTT. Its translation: CASSLSSLDTQYF.

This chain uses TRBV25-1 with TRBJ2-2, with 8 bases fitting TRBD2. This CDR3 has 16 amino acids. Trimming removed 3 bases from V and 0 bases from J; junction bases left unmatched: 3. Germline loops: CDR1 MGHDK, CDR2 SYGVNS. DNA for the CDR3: TGTGCCAGCAGTGACGGCGGGGGGACGAACACCGGGGAGCTGTTTTTT. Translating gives CASSDGGGTNTGELFF.